This T cell receptor (beta chain) originates from a study of persistence of HIV-infected CD4 T cells. Study-wide background: Isolated cells were CMV- and HIV-1 Gag-responding CD4+ T cells. A couple of participants gave one leukapheresis sample; others gave up to roughly 180 mL blood repeatedly.

General study findings and limits: Antigen-responding cells were enriched for degenerate expanded CDR3beta sequences. TCR analyses could not target the rare provirus-carrying CMV-responding cells.

In germline, CDR1 is LNHDA, CDR2 SQIVND (reference sequence). V lost 5 bases and J lost 0; bases outside the gene matches: 3. CDR3 length equals 15 residues. This was the immunoSEQ version 4 assay in survey mode. The method was immunoSEQ multiplex PCR; TCRdb's version includes in-frame clones alone and lacks a portion of them. The table has more than 45,000 clones, around 80% seen once. Cells were stimulated with CMV-infected fibroblast lysates at approximately 10 ug/mL. Memory cells lacking CD40L and CD69 with high CD45RO were sorted. To note about this clone: The target antigen is unknown.

The clonotype was recovered from an adult man with HIV who was CMV-seropositive. This material consisted of CD4+ T cells sorted from PBMCs after roughly 18-hour stimulation, taken from a patient who received antiretroviral therapy. The chain employs TRBV19 and TRBJ1-4; TRBD1 matches 7 bases. The CDR3 sequence: CASSPGGATNEKLFF. DNA for the CDR3: TGTGCCAGTAGTCCAGGGGGGGCAACTAATGAAAAACTGTTTTTT.